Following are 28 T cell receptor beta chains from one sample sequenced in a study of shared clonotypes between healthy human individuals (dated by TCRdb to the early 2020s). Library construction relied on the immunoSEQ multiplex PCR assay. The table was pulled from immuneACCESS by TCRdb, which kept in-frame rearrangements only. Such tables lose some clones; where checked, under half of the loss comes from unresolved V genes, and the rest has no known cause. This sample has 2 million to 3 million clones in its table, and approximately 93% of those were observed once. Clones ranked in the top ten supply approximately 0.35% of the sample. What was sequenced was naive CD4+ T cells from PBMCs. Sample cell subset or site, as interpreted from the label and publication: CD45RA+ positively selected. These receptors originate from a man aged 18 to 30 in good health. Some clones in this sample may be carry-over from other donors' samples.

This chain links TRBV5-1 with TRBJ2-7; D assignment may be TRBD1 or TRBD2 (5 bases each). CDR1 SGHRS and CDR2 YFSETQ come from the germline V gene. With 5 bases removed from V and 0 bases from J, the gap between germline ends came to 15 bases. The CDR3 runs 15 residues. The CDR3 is CASSDEGRASYEQYF. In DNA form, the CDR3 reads TGCGCCAGCAGTGATGAGGGACGGGCCTCCTACGAGCAGTACTTC.

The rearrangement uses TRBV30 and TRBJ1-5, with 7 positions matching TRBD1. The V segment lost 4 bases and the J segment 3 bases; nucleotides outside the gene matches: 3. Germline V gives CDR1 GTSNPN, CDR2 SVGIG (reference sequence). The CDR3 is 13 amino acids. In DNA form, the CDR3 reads TGTGCCTGGACCGACAGGGTCAATCAGCCCCAGCATTTT. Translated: CAWTDRVNQPQHF.

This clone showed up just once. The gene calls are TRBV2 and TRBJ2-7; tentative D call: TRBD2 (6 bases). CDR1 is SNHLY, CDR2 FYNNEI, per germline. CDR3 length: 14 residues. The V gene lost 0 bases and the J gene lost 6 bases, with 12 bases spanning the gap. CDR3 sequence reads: CASSEAGGMGEQYF. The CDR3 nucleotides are TGTGCCAGCAGTGAAGCGGGGGGTATGGGCGAGCAGTACTTC.

The CDR3, as DNA: TGTGCCAGCAGTTTAGGGGGACAGCCCTATGGCTACACCTTC. Encoded protein: CASSLGGQPYGYTF. V usage is TRBV28 and J usage is TRBJ1-2; 7 nucleotides agree with TRBD1. Germline CDR1 MDHEN, CDR2 SYDVKM. The V segment lost 2 bases and the J segment 4 bases; nucleotides outside the gene matches: 4. There are 14 residues in the CDR3.

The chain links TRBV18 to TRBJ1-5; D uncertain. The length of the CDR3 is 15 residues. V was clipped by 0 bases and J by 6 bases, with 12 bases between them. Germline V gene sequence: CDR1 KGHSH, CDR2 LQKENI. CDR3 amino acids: CASSPPSGGGQPQHF. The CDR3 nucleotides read TGTGCCAGCTCACCACCGTCGGGAGGCGGTCAGCCCCAGCATTTT.

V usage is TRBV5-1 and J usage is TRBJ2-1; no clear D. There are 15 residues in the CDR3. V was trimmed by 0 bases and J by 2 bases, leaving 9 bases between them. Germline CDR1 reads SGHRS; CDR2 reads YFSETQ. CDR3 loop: CASSLVAAAYNEQFF. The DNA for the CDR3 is TGCGCCAGCAGCTTGGTGGCAGCAGCCTACAATGAGCAGTTCTTC.

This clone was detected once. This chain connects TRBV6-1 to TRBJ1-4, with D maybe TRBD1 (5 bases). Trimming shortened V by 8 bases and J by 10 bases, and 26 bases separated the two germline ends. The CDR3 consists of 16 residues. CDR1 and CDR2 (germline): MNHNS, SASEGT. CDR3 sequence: CASGGGSTEKGAKLFF. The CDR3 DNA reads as TGTGCCAGCGGTGGGGGATCGACGGAGAAAGGGGCAAAACTGTTTTTT.

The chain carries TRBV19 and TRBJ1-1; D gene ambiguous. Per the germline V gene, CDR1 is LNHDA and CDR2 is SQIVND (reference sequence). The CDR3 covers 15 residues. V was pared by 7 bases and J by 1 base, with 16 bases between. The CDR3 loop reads CASTLPGRKNTEAFF. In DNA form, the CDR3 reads TGTGCCAGTACCTTGCCGGGCAGGAAGAACACTGAAGCTTTCTTT.

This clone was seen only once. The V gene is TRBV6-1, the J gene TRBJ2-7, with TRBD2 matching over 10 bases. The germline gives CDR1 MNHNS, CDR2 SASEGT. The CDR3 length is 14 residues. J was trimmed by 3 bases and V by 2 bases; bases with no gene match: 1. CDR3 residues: CASSERTSGYEQYF. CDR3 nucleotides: TGTGCCAGCAGTGAACGGACTAGCGGCTACGAGCAGTACTTC.

CDR3 sequence (DNA): TGTGCCAGCAGCTGGGCCCCAAATCAGCCCCAGCATTTT. This sequence encodes CASSWAPNQPQHF. The chain has TRBV7-8 and TRBJ1-5; D remains ambiguous. Germline lookup yields CDR1 SGHVS and CDR2 FQNEAQ. With 4 bases removed from V and 4 bases from J, the gap between germline ends came to 8 bases. The length of the CDR3 is 13 residues.

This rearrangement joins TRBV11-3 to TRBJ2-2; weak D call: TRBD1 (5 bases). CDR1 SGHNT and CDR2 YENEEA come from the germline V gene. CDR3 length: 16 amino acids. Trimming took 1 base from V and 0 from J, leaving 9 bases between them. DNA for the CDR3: TGTGCCAGCAGCTTAGGGTTAGGGGCGAACACCGGGGAGCTGTTTTTT. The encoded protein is CASSLGLGANTGELFF.

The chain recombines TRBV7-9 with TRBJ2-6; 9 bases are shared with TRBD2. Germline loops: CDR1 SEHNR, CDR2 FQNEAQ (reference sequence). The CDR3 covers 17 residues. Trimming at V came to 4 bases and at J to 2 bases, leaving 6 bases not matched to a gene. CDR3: CASSYPSGMPGANVLTF. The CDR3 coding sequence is TGTGCCAGCAGCTATCCTAGCGGGATGCCTGGGGCCAACGTCCTGACTTTC.

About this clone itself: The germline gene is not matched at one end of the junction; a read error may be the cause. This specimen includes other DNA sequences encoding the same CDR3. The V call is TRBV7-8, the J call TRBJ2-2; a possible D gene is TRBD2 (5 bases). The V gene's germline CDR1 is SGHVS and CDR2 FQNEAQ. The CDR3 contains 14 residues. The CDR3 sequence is CASSWERITGELFF. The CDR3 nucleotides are TGTGCTAGCAGTTGGGAGCGGATCACCGGGGAGCTGTTTTTT. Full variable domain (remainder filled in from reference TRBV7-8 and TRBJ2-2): GAGVSQSPRYKVAKRGQDVALRCDPISGHVSLFWYQQALGQGPEFLTYFQNEAQLDKSGLPSDRFFAERPEGSVSTLKIQRTQQEDSAVYLCASSWERITGELFFGEGSRLTVL.

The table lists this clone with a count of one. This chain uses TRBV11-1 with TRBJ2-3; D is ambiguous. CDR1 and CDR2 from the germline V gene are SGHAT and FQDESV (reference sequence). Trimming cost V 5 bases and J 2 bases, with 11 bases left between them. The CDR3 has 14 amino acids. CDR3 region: CASSTRTNTDTQYF. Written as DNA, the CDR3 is TGTGCCAGCAGCACCCGAACGAACACAGATACGCAGTATTTT.

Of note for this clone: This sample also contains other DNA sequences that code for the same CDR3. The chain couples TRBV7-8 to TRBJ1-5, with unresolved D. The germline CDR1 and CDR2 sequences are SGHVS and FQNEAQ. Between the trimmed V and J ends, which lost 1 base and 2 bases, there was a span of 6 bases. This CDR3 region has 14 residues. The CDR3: CASSLGVGNQPQHF. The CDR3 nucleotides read TGTGCCAGCAGCTTAGGGGTGGGCAATCAGCCCCAGCATTTT.

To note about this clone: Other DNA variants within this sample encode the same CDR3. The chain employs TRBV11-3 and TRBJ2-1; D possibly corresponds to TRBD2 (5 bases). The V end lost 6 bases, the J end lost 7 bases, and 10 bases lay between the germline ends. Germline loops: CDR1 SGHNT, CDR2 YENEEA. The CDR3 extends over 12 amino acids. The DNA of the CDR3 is TGTGCCAGCAGTCGGGGTGGGAATGAGCAGTTCTTC. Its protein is CASSRGGNEQFF.

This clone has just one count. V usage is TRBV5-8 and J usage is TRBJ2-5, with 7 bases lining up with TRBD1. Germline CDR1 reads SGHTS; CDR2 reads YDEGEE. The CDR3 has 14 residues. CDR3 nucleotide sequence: TGTGGGGCAGCAGCTCGACAGGGCCAAGAGACCCAGTACTTC. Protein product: CGAAARQGQETQYF. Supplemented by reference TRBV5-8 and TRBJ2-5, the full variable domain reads EAGVTQSPTHLIKTRGQQATLRCSPISGHTSVYWYQQALGLGLQFLLWYDEGEERNRGNFPPRFSGRQFPNYSSELNVNALELEDSALYLCGAAARQGQETQYFGPGTRLLVL.

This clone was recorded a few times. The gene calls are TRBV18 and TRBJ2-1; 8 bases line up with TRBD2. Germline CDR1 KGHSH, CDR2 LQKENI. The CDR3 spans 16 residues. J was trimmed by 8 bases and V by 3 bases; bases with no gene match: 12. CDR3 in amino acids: CASSPRLAGAGDEQFF. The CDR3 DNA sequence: TGTGCCAGCTCACCCAGGCTAGCGGGCGCCGGGGATGAGCAGTTCTTC.

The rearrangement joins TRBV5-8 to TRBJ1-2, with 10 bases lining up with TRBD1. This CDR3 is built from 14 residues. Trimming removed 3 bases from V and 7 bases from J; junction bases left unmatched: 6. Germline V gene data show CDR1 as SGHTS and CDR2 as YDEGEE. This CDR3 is CASSYGQGDPGYTF. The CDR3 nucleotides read TGTGCCAGCAGCTACGGACAGGGGGACCCTGGCTACACCTTC.

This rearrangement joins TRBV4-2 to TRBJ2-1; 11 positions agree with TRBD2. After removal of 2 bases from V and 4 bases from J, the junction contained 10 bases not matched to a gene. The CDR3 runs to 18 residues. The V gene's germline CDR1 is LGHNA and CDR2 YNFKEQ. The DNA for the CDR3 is TGTGCCAGCAGCCAAATGAGTTTAGCGGGAGGGGTTTACAATGAGCAGTTCTTC. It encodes CASSQMSLAGGVYNEQFF.

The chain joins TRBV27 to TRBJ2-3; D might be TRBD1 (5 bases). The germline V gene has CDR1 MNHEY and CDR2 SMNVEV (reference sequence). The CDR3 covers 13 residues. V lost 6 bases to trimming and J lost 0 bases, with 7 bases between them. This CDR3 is CASRQASTDTQYF. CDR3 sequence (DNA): TGTGCCAGCAGACAGGCCAGCACAGATACGCAGTATTTT.

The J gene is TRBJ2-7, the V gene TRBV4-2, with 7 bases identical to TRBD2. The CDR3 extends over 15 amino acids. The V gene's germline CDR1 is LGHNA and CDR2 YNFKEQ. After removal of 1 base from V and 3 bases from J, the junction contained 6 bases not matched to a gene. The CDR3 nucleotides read TGTGCCAGCAGCCAAGGTTTGGCTAGCGGCTACGAGCAGTACTTC. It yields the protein CASSQGLASGYEQYF.

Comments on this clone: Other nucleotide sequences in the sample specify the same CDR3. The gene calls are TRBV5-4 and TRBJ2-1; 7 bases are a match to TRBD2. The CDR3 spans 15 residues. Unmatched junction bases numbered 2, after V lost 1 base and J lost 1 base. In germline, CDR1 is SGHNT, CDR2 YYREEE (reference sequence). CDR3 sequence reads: CASSLTGGSYNEQFF. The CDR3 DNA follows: TGTGCCAGCAGCTTGACGGGGGGTTCCTACAATGAGCAGTTCTTC.

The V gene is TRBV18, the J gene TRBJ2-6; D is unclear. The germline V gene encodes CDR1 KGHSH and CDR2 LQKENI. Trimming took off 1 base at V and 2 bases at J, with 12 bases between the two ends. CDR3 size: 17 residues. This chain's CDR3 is CASSPRQIGTGANVLTF. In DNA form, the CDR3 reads TGTGCCAGCTCACCACGACAAATCGGTACTGGGGCCAACGTCCTGACTTTC.

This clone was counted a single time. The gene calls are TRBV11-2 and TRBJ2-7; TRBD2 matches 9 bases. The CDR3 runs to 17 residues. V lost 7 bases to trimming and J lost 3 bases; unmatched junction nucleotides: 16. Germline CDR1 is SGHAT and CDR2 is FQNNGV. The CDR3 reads CASTLPSGSGRFYEQYF. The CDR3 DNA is TGTGCCAGCACCCTCCCTTCGGGTAGCGGGAGATTCTACGAGCAGTACTTC.

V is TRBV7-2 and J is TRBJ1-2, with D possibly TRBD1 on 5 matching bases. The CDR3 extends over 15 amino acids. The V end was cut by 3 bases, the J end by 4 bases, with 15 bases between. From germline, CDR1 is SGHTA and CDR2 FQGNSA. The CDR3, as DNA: TGTGCCAGCAGCTTTCTGGGGGTGAATCTCTATGGCTACACCTTC. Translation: CASSFLGVNLYGYTF. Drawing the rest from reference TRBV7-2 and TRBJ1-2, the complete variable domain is GAGVSQSPSNKVTEKGKDVELRCDPISGHTALYWYRQSLGQGLEFLIYFQGNSAPDKSGLPSDRFSAERTGGSVSTLTIQRTQQEDSAVYLCASSFLGVNLYGYTFGSGTRLTVV.

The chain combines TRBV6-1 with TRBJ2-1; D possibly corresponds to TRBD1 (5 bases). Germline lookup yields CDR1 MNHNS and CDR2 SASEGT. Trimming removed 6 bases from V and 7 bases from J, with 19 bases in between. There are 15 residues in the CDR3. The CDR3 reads CASRTWGPPQNEQFF. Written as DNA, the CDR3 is TGTGCCAGCAGGACGTGGGGCCCACCCCAAAATGAGCAGTTCTTC.

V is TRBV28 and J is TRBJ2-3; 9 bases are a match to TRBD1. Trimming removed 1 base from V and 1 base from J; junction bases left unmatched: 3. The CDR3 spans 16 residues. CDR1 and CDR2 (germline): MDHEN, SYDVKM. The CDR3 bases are TGTGCCAGCAGTTTATTGACAGGGGGAGGCACAGATACGCAGTATTTT. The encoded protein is CASSLLTGGGTDTQYF.